Below, one TCR beta chain is given with its context. The antigen is not known. The data derive from a study of OX40 agonist ivuxolimab in advanced cancers. Study-wide background: Recorded diagnoses for dose-escalation patients were hepatocellular carcinoma, melanoma, renal cell or head and neck cancer. Points from the study as a whole: CD4+ and CD8+ blood T cells expanded clonally by week 6 at 0.1 to 3.0 mg/kg.

The data were produced by immunoSEQ multiplex PCR, yet TCRdb's version contains in-frame clones alone and is incomplete. The sample includes 70,000 or so clones, around nine tenths seen only once; the top ten take approximately 0.63%. V trimming: 4 bases; J trimming: 2 bases; junction bases outside the gene matches: 6. Germline CDR1 and CDR2: SGHRS and YFSETQ. The CDR3 totals 15 residues. The sequence derives from an adult with an advanced solid tumor such as melanoma, head and neck, liver or kidney cancer. The starting material was CD4+ or CD8+ T cells sorted from blood, obtained in a trial of the OX40 agonist ivuxolimab. The chain has TRBV5-1 and TRBJ2-3, with 8 positions matching TRBD2. The CDR3 loop reads CASSGRGEFTDTQYF. The CDR3 nucleotides read TGCGCCAGCAGCGGGCGGGGGGAATTCACAGATACGCAGTATTTT.